The 16 T cell receptor beta chains presented below share a single source sample, sequenced in a study of T cell changes during pregnancy in multiple sclerosis. The data were produced by immunoSEQ multiplex PCR, yet TCRdb's version contains in-frame clones alone and is incomplete. Among tens of thousands of clones listed, around 93% were seen once. Sequencing was performed on peripheral blood, taken in the second trimester of pregnancy. The receptors were gathered from a female donor with multiple sclerosis, enrolled in a pregnancy study.

The CDR3 DNA reads as TGTGCCAGCTCGGAGTCGGCAGTTCGAGATGGCTACACCTTC. Its translation: CASSESAVRDGYTF. The chain couples TRBV18 to TRBJ1-2; D gene ambiguous. CDR3 length equals 14 residues. CDR1 KGHSH and CDR2 LQKENI come from the germline V gene. V was cut by 6 bases and J by 6 bases, with 17 bases left in between.

The V call is TRBV5-6, the J call TRBJ2-1; 11 positions match TRBD2. The CDR3 length is 15 residues. Germline V gene sequence: CDR1 SGHDT, CDR2 YYEEEE. V shed 6 bases and J 5 bases; nucleotides not matched to a gene: 7. As DNA, the CDR3 is TGTGCCAGCACCGATACTAGCGGGAGCCACAATGAGCAGTTCTTC. It specifies CASTDTSGSHNEQFF.

This chain links TRBV5-1 with TRBJ2-7; 8 bases line up with TRBD1. The CDR3 consists of 15 residues. With 0 bases clipped from V and 3 bases from J, the junction kept 5 bases outside the gene matches. Per the germline V gene, CDR1 is SGHRS and CDR2 is YFSETQ. The CDR3 region is CASSLGPGGFYEQYF. The CDR3 nucleotides read TGCGCCAGCAGCTTGGGGCCAGGGGGCTTCTACGAGCAGTACTTC. Variable domain in full (rest from reference TRBV5-1 and TRBJ2-7): KAGVTQTPRYLIKTRGQQVTLSCSPISGHRSVSWYQQTPGQGLQFLFEYFSETQRNKGNFPGRFSGRQFSNSRSEMNVSTLELGDSALYLCASSLGPGGFYEQYFGPGTRLTVT.

The V gene is TRBV5-1, the J gene TRBJ2-5; TRBD2 matches 7 bases. The ends lost 7 bases at V and 7 bases at J; junction bases unmatched: 13. The V gene's germline CDR1 is SGHRS and CDR2 YFSETQ. The CDR3 is 14 residues long. The DNA of the CDR3 is TGCGCCAGCCGAAGACTAGCCGGAGATATGACCCAGTACTTC. Amino acids: CASRRLAGDMTQYF.

This chain links TRBV7-6 with TRBJ2-5; tentatively, D is TRBD2 (5 bases). The CDR3 consists of 17 residues. V was pared by 2 bases and J by 5 bases, with 21 bases between. Germline CDR1 SGHVS, CDR2 FNYEAQ. The CDR3 region is CASSLSAEPDGEETQYF. CDR3 DNA: TGTGCCAGCAGCTTAAGTGCGGAGCCCGACGGGGAGGAGACCCAGTACTTC. Full variable domain (rest looked up from reference TRBV7-6 and TRBJ2-5): GAGVSQSPRYKVTKRGQDVALRCDPISGHVSLYWYRQALGQGPEFLTYFNYEAQQDKSGLPNDRFSAERPEGSISTLTIQRTEQRDSAMYRCASSLSAEPDGEETQYFGPGTRLLVL.

The chain combines TRBV14 with TRBJ1-3; no clear D. The length of the CDR3 is 14 residues. Deletions cut 0 bases from V and 4 bases from J, with 7 bases between. Germline lookup yields CDR1 SGHDN and CDR2 FVKESK. The CDR3 bases are TGTGCCAGCAGCCAAGAGAGTTGGGGAAACACCATATATTTT. Protein sequence: CASSQESWGNTIYF.

The rearrangement uses TRBV29-1 and TRBJ2-7, with D perhaps matching TRBD1 (5 bases). The CDR3 length is 14 residues. V gave up 0 bases and J gave up 0 bases, with 9 bases separating them. CDR1 and CDR2 (germline): SQVTM, ANQGSEA. The CDR3 coding sequence is TGCAGCGTTGAAGACAGGGCTGGCTCCTACGAGCAGTACTTC. Residues: CSVEDRAGSYEQYF.

This chain links TRBV6-5 with TRBJ1-6; D unclear. The CDR3 is 16 residues long. Per the germline V gene, CDR1 is MNHEY and CDR2 is SVGAGI. The V and J ends lost 1 base and 1 base respectively, with 8 bases between them. The CDR3 bases are TGTGCCAGCAGTTACTTTGGGGAGTCCTATAATTCACCCCTCCACTTT. Its protein is CASSYFGESYNSPLHF.

The chain has TRBV6-5 and TRBJ2-7, with a weak D call TRBD2 (6 bases). The germline V gene encodes CDR1 MNHEY and CDR2 SVGAGI. This CDR3 is 16 amino acids long. Trimming took 4 bases from V and 1 from J, leaving 17 bases between them. The CDR3 sequence: CASSSTSGDRSYEQYF. The CDR3 DNA is TGTGCCAGCAGTTCTACTTCGGGGGATCGGTCCTACGAGCAGTACTTC.

The DNA of the CDR3 is TGTGCCATCAGTGAGTCCGGGATCCCCAGCGAGCAGTACTTC. It specifies CAISESGIPSEQYF. The V call is TRBV10-3, the J call TRBJ2-7, with D perhaps TRBD2 (5 bases). Germline loops: CDR1 ENHRY, CDR2 SYGVKD. The CDR3 runs to 14 residues. Between the trimmed V and J ends, which lost 0 bases and 6 bases, there was a span of 12 bases.

The chain recombines TRBV4-1 with TRBJ1-3, with D perhaps matching TRBD1 (6 bases). Germline CDR1 is MGHRA and CDR2 is YSYEKL. Trimming removed 0 bases at V and 4 bases at J, with 19 bases between. This CDR3 region has 18 residues. The CDR3 coding sequence is TGCGCCAGCAGCCAAGAAGTGGCAATAGGGGGGGCAGGAAACACCATATATTTT. It specifies CASSQEVAIGGAGNTIYF.

The chain joins TRBV27 to TRBJ1-3; a possible D gene is TRBD1 (5 bases). The CDR3 spans 17 residues. Germline V gives CDR1 MNHEY, CDR2 SMNVEV (reference sequence). Trimming left V 6 bases short and J 3 bases short, with 21 bases between. This CDR3 is CASRKLDSAWGGNTIYF. CDR3 DNA: TGTGCCAGCAGAAAATTAGACAGTGCATGGGGTGGAAACACCATATATTTT.

The table lists this clone with a few counts. J is TRBJ1-1 and V is TRBV6-1; D perhaps matches TRBD1 (6 bases). V lost 8 bases and J lost 5, with 9 bases in between. CDR1 MNHNS and CDR2 SASEGT come from the germline V gene. The CDR3 is 11 residues long. The CDR3: CASGRGTEAFF. The CDR3 DNA reads as TGTGCCAGCGGGAGGGGGACTGAAGCTTTCTTT.

V is TRBV10-3 and J is TRBJ2-5; D possibly corresponds to TRBD2 (6 bases). The CDR3 loop spans 13 amino acids. V dropped 6 bases and J dropped 3 bases, with 11 bases sitting between them. Germline CDR1 ENHRY, CDR2 SYGVKD. CDR3 in DNA: TGTGCCATCAGGGGGACTTCTGAAGAGACCCAGTACTTC. Amino acid sequence: CAIRGTSEETQYF.

The chain links TRBV6-5 to TRBJ1-5; possibly TRBD1 for D (5 bases). With 7 bases removed from V and 4 bases from J, the gap between germline ends came to 17 bases. The CDR3 runs to 15 residues. CDR1 is MNHEY, CDR2 SVGAGI, per germline. The CDR3 sequence is CASKQTASPNQPQHF. The CDR3 DNA is TGTGCCAGCAAACAGACAGCTTCCCCAAATCAGCCCCAGCATTTT.

The V gene is TRBV7-9, the J gene TRBJ2-1; 9 bases fit TRBD2. Per germline, CDR1 SEHNR and CDR2 FQNEAQ (reference sequence). The CDR3 is made up of 15 amino acids. With 2 bases clipped from V and 7 bases from J, the junction kept 6 bases outside the gene matches. CDR3 in DNA: TGTGCCAGCAGCTTAAAGCGGGGGGAGTATAATGAGCAGTTCTTC. This translates into CASSLKRGEYNEQFF.